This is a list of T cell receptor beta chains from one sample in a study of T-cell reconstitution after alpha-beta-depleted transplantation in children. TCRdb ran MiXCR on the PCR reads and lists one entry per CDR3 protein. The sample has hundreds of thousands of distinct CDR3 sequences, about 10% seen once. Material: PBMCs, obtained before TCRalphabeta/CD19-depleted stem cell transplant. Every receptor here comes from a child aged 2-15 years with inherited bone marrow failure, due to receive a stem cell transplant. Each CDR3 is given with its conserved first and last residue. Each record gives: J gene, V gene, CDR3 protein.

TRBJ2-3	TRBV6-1	CASRTSGTYLTDTQYF
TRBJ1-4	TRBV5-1	CASSRQSTNEKLFF
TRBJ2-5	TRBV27	CASSLSAPGETQYF
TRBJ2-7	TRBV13	CASSLSLLGRGRAYEQYF
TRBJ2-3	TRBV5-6	CASSLGLAGPDTQYF
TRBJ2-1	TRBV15	CATSRGGRGEQFF
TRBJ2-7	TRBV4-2	CASSQEGQGPTYEQYF
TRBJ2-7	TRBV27	CASSLGAGTWREQYF
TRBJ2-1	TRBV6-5	CASSTTRTRYNEQFF
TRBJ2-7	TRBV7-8	CASSLVLVGPSYEQYF
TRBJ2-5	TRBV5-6	CASSLNRQETQYF
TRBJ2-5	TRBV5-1	CASSFTFRETQYF
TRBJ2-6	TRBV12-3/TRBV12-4	CASSRRTGYGANVLTF
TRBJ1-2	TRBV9	CASSVGGSSYGYTF
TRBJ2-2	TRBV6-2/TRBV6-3	CASSQANTGELFF
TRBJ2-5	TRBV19	CASSRRYGETQYF
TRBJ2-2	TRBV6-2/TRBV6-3	CASSYSITGELFF
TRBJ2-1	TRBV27	CASSLEGGRKYNEQFF
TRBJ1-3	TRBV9	CASSAEGGMNTIYF
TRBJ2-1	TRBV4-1	CASSQGTTPNEQFF
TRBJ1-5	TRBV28	CASRGNQPQHF
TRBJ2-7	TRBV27	CASHRLSAGVDYEQYF
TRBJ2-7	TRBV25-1	CASRGTSRPRSYEQYF
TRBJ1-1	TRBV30	CAWSEGENTEAFF
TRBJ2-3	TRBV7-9	CASSNSVTGYTQYF
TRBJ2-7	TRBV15	CATSRDRVFRTGSYEQYF
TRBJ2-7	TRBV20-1	CSYSKGTGYEQYF
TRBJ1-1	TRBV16	CASSQWPNTEAFF
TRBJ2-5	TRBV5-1	CASSLALGGLETQYF
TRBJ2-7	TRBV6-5	CASSLQSFSYEQYF
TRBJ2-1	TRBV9	CASSHERGRPSYNEQFF